The 24 T cell receptor beta chains given below trace back to one sample, sequenced in a study of cytomegalovirus exposure and HLA in healthy donors. Clones were sequenced by immunoSEQ multiplex PCR, and TCRdb holds only the in-frame ones, with some missing. The sample has 100,000 to 150,000 clones, roughly 87% seen once. The sequencing sample was made of PBMCs. The source is a woman aged 18-35 years in good health and CMV-seronegative.

The chain employs TRBV6-1 and TRBJ2-5; TRBD2 aligns across 8 bases. The CDR3 runs 15 residues. V was clipped by 2 bases and J by 5 bases; unmatched bases: 7. Looked up from germline, CDR1 is MNHNS and CDR2 is SASEGT. This CDR3 is CASSEKIAGSETQYF. CDR3 nucleotide sequence: TGTGCCAGCAGTGAAAAGATAGCGGGAAGCGAGACCCAGTACTTC.

The chain recombines TRBV28 with TRBJ1-5; D perhaps matches TRBD1 (5 bases). In germline, CDR1 is MDHEN, CDR2 SYDVKM. This CDR3 has 16 residues. The V and J ends lost 2 bases and 4 bases respectively, with 15 bases between them. In DNA, the CDR3 is TGTGCCAGCAGTTTAAACTGGGCGAGACAGAATCAGCCCCAGCATTTT. Its protein product is CASSLNWARQNQPQHF.

The V call is TRBV5-1, the J call TRBJ2-3, with a possible D match to TRBD2 (5 bases). Per the germline V gene, CDR1 is SGHRS and CDR2 is YFSETQ. This CDR3 has 16 amino acids. Trimming took off 0 bases at V and 7 bases at J, with 18 bases between the two ends. CDR3 protein: CASSLEGAARFNTQYF. The CDR3 DNA reads as TGCGCCAGCAGCTTGGAGGGAGCAGCGAGGTTTAATACGCAGTATTTT.

J is TRBJ1-2 and V is TRBV18; no definite D call. This CDR3 is built from 15 residues. Germline assignment: CDR1 KGHSH and CDR2 LQKENI. V gave up 4 bases and J gave up 7 bases, with 19 bases separating them. CDR3 protein: CASSQISEGEAGYTF. DNA of the CDR3: TGTGCCAGCTCACAAATTTCGGAGGGTGAGGCTGGCTACACCTTC.

J is TRBJ2-7 and V is TRBV7-2, with a tentative D call TRBD2 (6 bases). The CDR3 is 14 amino acids. Germline V gene lookup returns CDR1 SGHTA and CDR2 FQGNSA. Trimming left V 6 bases short and J 0 bases short, with 12 bases between. The DNA of the CDR3 is TGTGCCAGCAGTCGGGACGGGAGCTCCTACGAGCAGTACTTC. Protein product: CASSRDGSSYEQYF.

V and J are TRBV27 and TRBJ2-5; TRBD1 matches at 9 bases. V shed 8 bases and J 5 bases; nucleotides not matched to a gene: 9. The CDR3 length is 14 residues. Germline loops: CDR1 MNHEY, CDR2 SMNVEV (reference sequence). The CDR3 DNA reads as TGTGCCAGCCGATCACAGGGGGCGGGTGAGACCCAGTACTTC. It codes for CASRSQGAGETQYF.

The J gene is TRBJ1-4, the V gene TRBV11-2; a possible D gene is TRBD1 (5 bases). This CDR3 has 15 amino acids. The germline V and J ends were trimmed by 3 bases and 0 bases, with 8 bases remaining between them. CDR1 and CDR2 from the germline V gene are SGHAT and FQNNGV. In nucleotides, the CDR3 is TGTGCCAGCAGCTTCCGGGGGGCAACTAATGAAAAACTGTTTTTT. The encoded protein is CASSFRGATNEKLFF.

This chain's CDR3 is CASSLGGPDGYTF. The CDR3 DNA reads TGTGCCAGCAGCTTGGGTGGGCCTGATGGCTACACCTTC. The chain combines TRBV5-4 with TRBJ1-2; unclear D gene. The CDR3 spans 13 residues. In germline, CDR1 is SGHNT, CDR2 YYREEE (reference sequence). Deletions cut 0 bases from V and 6 bases from J, with 9 bases between.

The chain joins TRBV11-2 to TRBJ2-7, with 8 bases matching TRBD2. CDR1 and CDR2 from the germline V gene are SGHAT and FQNNGV. V trimming: 6 bases; J trimming: 8 bases; junction bases outside the gene matches: 12. This CDR3 comprises 14 residues. CDR3 region: CASRGIAGPSKQYF. As DNA, the CDR3 is TGTGCCAGCAGGGGAATAGCGGGACCTTCTAAGCAGTACTTC.

This chain uses TRBV6-5 with TRBJ2-7; 7 nucleotides match TRBD2. CDR3 length: 14 amino acids. V trimming: 2 bases; J trimming: 3 bases; junction bases outside the gene matches: 4. Germline CDR1 is MNHEY and CDR2 is SVGAGI. As DNA, the CDR3 is TGTGCCAGCAGTTACCGGGACTACGACTACGAGCAGTACTTC. It yields the protein CASSYRDYDYEQYF.

The rearrangement joins TRBV7-2 to TRBJ2-1, with a tentative D call TRBD2 (5 bases). The CDR3 contains 13 residues. Germline CDR1 SGHTA, CDR2 FQGNSA. Trimming stripped 5 bases from V and 4 bases from J, with 9 bases between. The CDR3, as DNA: TGTGCCAGCAGCCCCCGGGAATACAATGAGCAGTTCTTC. As protein: CASSPREYNEQFF.

The CDR3 DNA sequence: TGTGCCAGCAGTTCGGACAGGGCGTATGAAAAACTGTTTTTT. The encoded protein is CASSSDRAYEKLFF. The chain carries TRBV28 and TRBJ1-4, with 8 bases aligning to TRBD1. The ends lost 4 bases at V and 6 bases at J; junction bases unmatched: 4. Per germline, CDR1 MDHEN and CDR2 SYDVKM. CDR3 length: 14 amino acids. Filled out from reference TRBV28 and TRBJ1-4, the complete variable domain reads DVKVTQSSRYLVKRTGEKVFLECVQDMDHENMFWYRQDPGLGLRLIYFSYDVKMKEKGDIPEGYSVSREKKERFSLILESASTNQTSMYLCASSSDRAYEKLFFGSGTQLSVL.

This chain uses TRBV25-1 with TRBJ1-6, with 10 positions matching TRBD1. The germline CDR1 and CDR2 sequences are MGHDK and SYGVNS. The CDR3 is 13 residues long. With V trimmed by 7 bases and J by 10 bases, 4 bases remained unmatched. The CDR3 DNA reads as TGTGCCAGCAAAGACAGGGGGCGGTCACCCCTCCACTTT. Its translation: CASKDRGRSPLHF.

V and J are TRBV7-9 and TRBJ1-2, with 11 bases lining up with TRBD1. J gave up 3 bases and V 8 bases, and 5 bases lay outside the gene matches. Germline loops: CDR1 SEHNR, CDR2 FQNEAQ (reference sequence). The CDR3 is 14 residues long. The CDR3 region is CASAGQGADYGYTF. As DNA, the CDR3 is TGTGCCAGCGCAGGACAGGGGGCGGACTATGGCTACACCTTC.

The V gene is TRBV29-1, the J gene TRBJ2-1, with TRBD2 matching over 13 bases. The CDR3 is 20 amino acids. V trimming: 3 bases; J trimming: 5 bases; junction bases outside the gene matches: 19. CDR1 is SQVTM, CDR2 ANQGSEA, per germline. The CDR3 DNA reads TGCAGCGTTGATATTGGCATCGCTGGGGTCGGACTAGCGGGGGACAATGAGCAGTTCTTC. Translating gives CSVDIGIAGVGLAGDNEQFF.

The J gene is TRBJ2-3, the V gene TRBV27, with D perhaps TRBD2 (6 bases). CDR3 length: 14 residues. The V end lost 5 bases, the J end lost 4 bases, and 13 bases lay between the germline ends. Germline V gene lookup returns CDR1 MNHEY and CDR2 SMNVEV (reference sequence). The CDR3 loop is CASSPRGLSDTQYF. In DNA form, the CDR3 reads TGTGCCAGCAGTCCCCGGGGACTCTCAGATACGCAGTATTTT.

This rearrangement joins TRBV7-9 to TRBJ2-7, with a possible D match to TRBD1 (6 bases). The CDR3 covers 12 residues. Trimming took off 7 bases at V and 5 bases at J, with 12 bases between the two ends. Germline V gene lookup returns CDR1 SEHNR and CDR2 FQNEAQ (reference sequence). This CDR3 reads CASTQGGNEQYF. CDR3 sequence (DNA): TGTGCCAGCACCCAAGGGGGTAACGAGCAGTACTTC.

The table lists this clone with a count of one. Other nucleotide sequences in the sample specify the same CDR3. The rearrangement joins TRBV6-5 to TRBJ1-2; D might be TRBD1 (5 bases). CDR1 is MNHEY and CDR2 is SVGAGI in the germline V gene. The germline V and J ends were trimmed by 0 bases and 1 base, with 6 bases remaining between them. This CDR3 has 14 residues. Here the CDR3 reads CASSYSDSNYGYTF. The CDR3 DNA sequence: TGTGCCAGCAGTTACTCAGACAGTAACTATGGCTACACCTTC.

This clone was found a few times. The chain uses TRBV29-1 and TRBJ1-1; D is unresolved. The ends were cut back, 6 bases at V and 6 bases at J, with 14 bases in the middle. This CDR3 contains 12 residues. Germline V gives CDR1 SQVTM, CDR2 ANQGSEA. CDR3 amino acids: CSVVSEGAEAFF. In DNA form, the CDR3 reads TGCAGCGTAGTTTCTGAGGGAGCTGAAGCTTTCTTT.

The chain links TRBV5-6 to TRBJ2-7; the D gene is possibly TRBD2 (5 bases). The CDR3 extends over 16 amino acids. Germline values: CDR1 SGHDT, CDR2 YYEEEE. V lost 4 bases and J 2 bases, leaving 19 bases between the germline ends. The CDR3 sequence is CASSPSPGRGAYEQYV. CDR3 bases: TGTGCCAGCAGCCCGTCCCCGGGAAGAGGCGCCTACGAGCAGTACGTC.

The chain employs TRBV7-8 and TRBJ2-7, with unresolved D. The CDR3 is made up of 15 amino acids. Germline CDR1 reads SGHVS; CDR2 reads FQNEAQ. Between the trimmed V and J ends, which lost 1 base and 3 bases, there was a span of 13 bases. CDR3 DNA: TGTGCCAGCAGCTTAGGAGGTAAAGGTTTCTACGAGCAGTACGTC. Protein product: CASSLGGKGFYEQYV.

This clone was recorded once. The V call is TRBV9, the J call TRBJ2-6; D is ambiguous. V shed 2 bases and J shed 0 bases, with 6 bases lying between them. Germline V lookup: CDR1 SGDLS, CDR2 YYNGEE. This CDR3 has 15 residues. The CDR3 region has the DNA TGTGCCAGCAGCGTTACAAGCTCTGGGGCCAACGTCCTGACTTTC. Translating it yields CASSVTSSGANVLTF.

The V call is TRBV5-1, the J call TRBJ1-5; no definite D call. The CDR3 is 13 amino acids. V was cut by 4 bases and J by 4 bases, with 9 bases left in between. Germline CDR1 and CDR2: SGHRS and YFSETQ. This chain's CDR3 is CASSAGGNQPQHF. The CDR3 nucleotides read TGCGCCAGCAGCGCGGGTGGGAATCAGCCCCAGCATTTT.

The rearrangement links TRBV4-2 to TRBJ2-7; TRBD2 matches 7 bases. With 1 base clipped from V and 0 bases from J, the junction kept 9 bases outside the gene matches. Per the germline V gene, CDR1 is LGHNA and CDR2 is YNFKEQ. The CDR3 is 17 amino acids. The CDR3, as DNA: TGTGCCAGCAGCCAAGTCGGTTGGCGGGAGAGCTCCTACGAGCAGTACTTC. Translating it yields CASSQVGWRESSYEQYF.